This T cell receptor (beta chain) was retrieved from a study of T cell responses to AZD1222 COVID-19 vaccine. As concerns this clone: Its antigen is currently unknown.

Study observations and caveats: Clonal diversity was possibly underestimated, and the donors were mostly white British, with more females. It was only 6 or 7 AZD1222 recipients who were seropositive at baseline. Only after the peak T cell response were repertoires sampled. Spike-spanning, vaccine-associated CD4 TCRs were dominant at 160-218 and 743-854.

From germline, CDR1 is KGHSH and CDR2 LQKENI. The ends were cut back, 0 bases at V and 6 bases at J, with 14 bases in the middle. This CDR3 has 15 residues. Data came from immunoSEQ multiplex PCR; TCRdb stores just in-frame clones and leaves some out. The sample has 95,000 to 120,000 clones; around 90% are singletons. The sequence came from an adult in good health. The V call is TRBV18, the J call TRBJ1-2; perhaps TRBD1 as D (5 bases). The source material was peripheral blood, sampled on day 0 of MenACWY control vaccination. For the CDR3, the DNA is TGTGCCAGCTCACCACCATGGCAGAGAGGGGATGGCTACACCTTC. It is translated as CASSPPWQRGDGYTF.